A selection of T cell receptor beta chains follows, all from one sample in a study of T cell responses to AZD1222 COVID-19 vaccine. Generated by immunoSEQ multiplex PCR, the TCRdb table keeps only in-frame clones and is missing some. Among approximately 130,000 clones listed, roughly nine tenths were seen once. Sequences were derived from peripheral blood, sampled on day 0 of AZD1222 vaccination. Receptors originate from an adult in good health. Each CDR3 is given with its conserved first and last residue. The D gene is left open where the match is weak. Expanded clones get a size class; other rows say once, few or many, or leave the size out.

clone size,CDR3 length,D gene,V gene,J gene,CDR3 protein,CDR3 DNA
NA,14,NA,TRBV5-1,TRBJ2-5,CASSFRESQETQYF,TGCGCCAGCAGCTTCCGGGAGTCTCAAGAGACCCAGTACTTC
NA,13,TRBD1,TRBV6-1,TRBJ1-2,CASSDGQGDGYTF,TGTGCCAGCAGTGACGGACAGGGAGATGGCTACACCTTC
NA,12,NA,TRBV12-3/TRBV12-4,TRBJ1-1,CASSLVPLGAFF,TGTGCCAGCAGTTTAGTTCCCTTGGGAGCTTTCTTT
NA,14,TRBD2,TRBV6-2/TRBV6-3,TRBJ2-1,CASSNLAGAHEQFF,TGTGCCAGCAGTAACCTAGCGGGAGCCCATGAGCAGTTCTTC
once,18,TRBD1,TRBV6-1,TRBJ1-1,CASSAPPGQGSLDTEAFF,TGTGCCAGCAGTGCACCTCCGGGACAGGGCTCTTTGGACACTGAAGCTTTCTTT
NA,14,TRBD1,TRBV20-1,TRBJ1-1,CSASRQGLDTEAFF,TGCAGTGCCAGTAGACAGGGCCTAGACACTGAAGCTTTCTTT
NA,14,NA,TRBV2,TRBJ1-1,CASRVGWRNTEAFF,TGTGCCAGCAGGGTAGGTTGGAGGAACACTGAAGCTTTCTTT
NA,17,NA,TRBV15,TRBJ1-2,CATRFSDSNLANYGYTF,TGTGCCACCAGGTTTAGTGATTCAAACTTGGCTAACTATGGCTACACCTTC
once,14,TRBD1,TRBV15,TRBJ2-1,CATSRYGTGVEQFF,TGTGCCACCAGTCGCTATGGGACAGGGGTAGAGCAGTTCTTC
NA,16,NA,TRBV19,TRBJ1-1,CASSMFGGDMNTEAFF,TGTGCCAGTAGTATGTTCGGGGGAGATATGAACACTGAAGCTTTCTTT
NA,12,TRBD2,TRBV3-1/TRBV3-2,TRBJ2-1,CASRTSGNEQFF,TGTGCCAGCCGGACTAGTGGCAATGAGCAGTTCTTC
NA,17,TRBD1,TRBV24-1,TRBJ2-1,CATSEGPGQGYVHEQFF,TGTGCCACCAGTGAGGGGCCGGGACAGGGATATGTTCATGAGCAGTTCTTC
NA,17,NA,TRBV5-1,TRBJ2-1,CASSQGKGRGLVNEQFF,TGCGCCAGCAGCCAGGGTAAGGGGAGGGGGCTTGTAAATGAGCAGTTCTTC
NA,16,NA,TRBV4-3,TRBJ2-5,CASSQSLGGGQETQYF,TGCGCCAGCAGCCAATCTTTGGGTGGGGGGCAAGAGACCCAGTACTTC
NA,16,NA,TRBV6-5,TRBJ2-7,CASSYEGVTLTYEQYF,TGTGCCAGCAGTTACGAAGGAGTTACTCTGACCTACGAGCAGTACTTC
NA,16,NA,TRBV3-1/TRBV3-2,TRBJ1-3,CASSPASGFSGNTIYF,TGTGCCAGCAGCCCAGCGTCAGGGTTCTCTGGAAACACCATATATTTT
NA,15,TRBD2,TRBV9,TRBJ2-7,CASSVSGTSDREQYF,TGTGCCAGCAGCGTGAGCGGGACTAGCGATCGGGAGCAGTACTTC
once,12,NA,TRBV29-1,TRBJ1-2,CSVGEINYGYTF,TGCAGCGTTGGGGAGATAAACTATGGCTACACCTTC